This TCR beta chain was identified in a study of T cell responses to AZD1222 COVID-19 vaccine. Study-wide results and caveats: Recipients of AZD1222 seropositive at baseline numbered only 6 or 7. The study found vaccine-associated CD4 TCRs spanning spike, dominant at 160-218 and 743-854. Donors in the cohort were predominantly white British and more often female, and clonal diversity was possibly underestimated. Nearly half of spike-specific TCRs reportedly target unmutated variant regions.

TCRdb's copy holds only in-frame clones and misses some; the assay was immunoSEQ multiplex PCR. The data show around 88,000 clones, roughly nine tenths seen once. As to this clone: Its antigen is unknown. At one boundary the junction diverges from the germline segment, which might be a read error.

This CDR3 contains 13 residues. The germline V gene encodes CDR1 SNHLY and CDR2 FYNNEI. Source: peripheral blood, taken on day 0 of MenACWY control vaccination. V is TRBV2 and J is TRBJ2-7; 7 bases are shared with TRBD2. This clonotype was obtained from an adult in good health. The CDR3 sequence is CASSGGSSHEQYF. The CDR3 DNA follows: TGTGCCAGCAGCGGGGGGTCCTCCCACGAGCAGTACTTC.